This T cell receptor (beta chain) was retrieved from a study of cytomegalovirus exposure and HLA in healthy donors. Study-level points and caveats: The study flagged about 150 TCR beta chains as cytomegalovirus-associated. Among donors in an Asian-associated ancestry cluster, a later analysis reportedly found fewer N-insertions than the roughly 650-donor mean.

This clone was detected only a few times. Its antigen is not identified. Primers included in the PCR were 60 Vbeta and 13 Jbeta primers. TCRdb's table, derived via immunoSEQ multiplex PCR, lists solely in-frame clones and lacks some. This sample has about 110,000 clones; over 70% occur once, and the top ten carry 2.5% to 3%. Unrecorded immune exposures were likely, despite nominal health at sampling. This CDR3 is 14 amino acids long. The germline V gene has CDR1 SEHNR and CDR2 FQNEAQ (reference sequence). Trimming removed 4 bases at V and 6 bases at J, with 15 bases between. The receptor was isolated from a male donor in good health and CMV-seropositive. Sequenced input: PBMCs. The genes are TRBV7-9 and TRBJ1-2; D is unresolved. The CDR3 spells CASSYQSLLDGYTF. CDR3 nucleotide sequence: TGTGCCAGCAGCTACCAAAGCCTCCTTGATGGCTACACCTTC.